This passage covers 26 T cell receptor beta chains from one sample sequenced in a study of T cell responses to AZD1222 COVID-19 vaccine. Method: immunoSEQ multiplex PCR; TCRdb's copy keeps in-frame clones and lacks some. Among 100,000 to 150,000 clones listed, approximately 90% were seen once. The sample in question was peripheral blood, obtained on day 0 of AZD1222 vaccination. These receptors all stem from an adult in good health.

V gene TRBV7-9 combines with J gene TRBJ1-5; D not certain. Germline lookup yields CDR1 SEHNR and CDR2 FQNEAQ (reference sequence). CDR3 size: 13 residues. Trimming took 5 bases from V and 4 from J, leaving 9 bases between them. The CDR3 spells CASSEDGNQPQHF. CDR3 coding DNA: TGTGCCAGCAGCGAAGACGGTAATCAGCCCCAGCATTTT.

This clone turned up a few times. In DNA form, the CDR3 reads TGTGCCAGCAGCCAAAGAACGGGGACCGACGGAAACACCATATATTTT. This translates into CASSQRTGTDGNTIYF. This chain uses TRBV4-2 with TRBJ1-3; D is possibly TRBD1 (5 bases). Germline CDR1 LGHNA, CDR2 YNFKEQ. The germline V and J ends were trimmed by 2 bases and 4 bases, with 15 bases remaining between them. CDR3 length equals 16 residues.

V usage is TRBV7-3 and J usage is TRBJ2-7; 10 bases match TRBD1. The ends lost 2 bases at V and 10 bases at J; junction bases unmatched: 11. This CDR3 contains 15 residues. CDR1 is SGHTA, CDR2 FQGTGA, per germline. The CDR3 DNA sequence: TGTGCCAGCAGCTTATTGGGACAGGGGCAATCAAAACAGTACTTC. It specifies CASSLLGQGQSKQYF. Full variable domain (missing parts from reference TRBV7-3 and TRBJ2-7): GAGVSQTPSNKVTEKGKYVELRCDPISGHTALYWYRQSLGQGPEFLIYFQGTGAADDSGLPNDRFFAVRPEGSVSTLKIQRTERGDSAVYLCASSLLGQGQSKQYFGPGTRLTVT.

The chain employs TRBV7-9 and TRBJ2-6; D gene uncertain. The V end was cut by 2 bases, the J end by 4 bases, with 9 bases between. Germline V lookup: CDR1 SEHNR, CDR2 FQNEAQ (reference sequence). The CDR3 has 15 residues. This CDR3 is CASSLRESGANVLTF. As DNA, the CDR3 is TGTGCCAGCAGCTTAAGGGAATCGGGGGCCAACGTCCTGACTTTC.

The gene calls are TRBV2 and TRBJ1-2, with D unresolved. Germline CDR1 is SNHLY and CDR2 is FYNNEI. The CDR3 sequence is 16 residues long. Trimming took off 0 bases at V and 6 bases at J, with 17 bases between the two ends. CDR3 residues: CASSEAPGRSGDGYTF. For the CDR3, the DNA is TGTGCCAGCAGTGAAGCGCCGGGGAGAAGTGGAGATGGCTACACCTTC.

The DNA of the CDR3 is TGTGCCAGCAGCGCTCGCCCCTCGGGACAGGGGGTGAGTGGCTACACCTTC. It is translated as CASSARPSGQGVSGYTF. The gene calls are TRBV9 and TRBJ1-2; 11 nucleotides agree with TRBD1. Germline-derived CDR1 and CDR2 are SGDLS and YYNGEE. J was trimmed by 7 bases and V by 3 bases; bases with no gene match: 14. The CDR3 spans 17 residues.

V gene TRBV9 combines with J gene TRBJ1-6; unclear D gene. Germline CDR1 is SGDLS and CDR2 is YYNGEE. V dropped 0 bases and J dropped 10 bases, with 11 bases sitting between them. The CDR3 is 14 amino acids. The CDR3, as DNA: TGTGCCAGCAGCGTAGACCCTAGGCGGTCACCCCTCCACTTT. Translating it yields CASSVDPRRSPLHF.

The CDR3 is CASSVGRDYWKEGYTF. The CDR3 DNA reads TGTGCCAGCAGCGTGGGGAGGGACTATTGGAAAGAAGGCTACACCTTC. The rearrangement links TRBV9 to TRBJ1-2; D is possibly TRBD1 (5 bases). Looked up from germline, CDR1 is SGDLS and CDR2 is YYNGEE. CDR3 length: 16 residues. V gave up 2 bases and J gave up 8 bases, with 22 bases separating them. Together with reference TRBV9 and TRBJ1-2, the CDR3 gives the full variable domain: DSGVTQTPKHLITATGQRVTLRCSPRSGDLSVYWYQQSLDQGLQFLIQYYNGEERAKGNILERFSAQQFPDLHSELNLSSLELGDSALYFCASSVGRDYWKEGYTFGSGTRLTVV.

The V call is TRBV9, the J call TRBJ1-6; D might be TRBD1 (5 bases). The V end lost 4 bases, the J end lost 6 bases, and 8 bases lay between the germline ends. The CDR3 loop spans 13 amino acids. Germline lookup yields CDR1 SGDLS and CDR2 YYNGEE. This CDR3 is CASSPGTNSPLHF. The CDR3, as DNA: TGTGCCAGCAGCCCTGGGACTAATTCACCCCTCCACTTT.

The chain uses TRBV28 and TRBJ1-1; TRBD1 aligns across 10 bases. The CDR3 spans 15 residues. The germline V gene has CDR1 MDHEN and CDR2 SYDVKM. The V gene end was trimmed by 5 bases and the J gene end by 11 bases; junction bases not matched to a gene: 14. CDR3 sequence reads: CASSPRTGGVRRAFF. The DNA of the CDR3 is TGTGCCAGCAGTCCTAGGACAGGGGGTGTACGTCGTGCTTTCTTT.

V is TRBV4-1 and J is TRBJ1-5, with 9 bases that match TRBD1. The V gene end was trimmed by 0 bases and the J gene end by 11 bases; junction bases not matched to a gene: 11. The CDR3 contains 16 residues. In germline, CDR1 is MGHRA, CDR2 YSYEKL. The CDR3 region is CASSQELGTGGMAQHF. CDR3 bases: TGCGCCAGCAGCCAAGAGCTAGGAACAGGGGGCATGGCCCAGCATTTT.

This rearrangement joins TRBV7-2 to TRBJ1-1; no definite D call. Looked up from germline, CDR1 is SGHTA and CDR2 is FQGNSA. The CDR3 sequence is 15 residues long. V lost 0 bases and J lost 0, with 8 bases in between. CDR3 sequence (DNA): TGTGCCAGCAGCTTAGCGCACATTTTGAACACTGAAGCTTTCTTT. This gives the protein CASSLAHILNTEAFF.

This clone has more than one count but fewer than ten. V is TRBV19 and J is TRBJ1-6; D might be TRBD1 (6 bases). CDR1 and CDR2 from the germline V gene are LNHDA and SQIVND (reference sequence). V shed 8 bases and J shed 7 bases, with 21 bases lying between them. CDR3 length: 16 amino acids. CDR3 coding DNA: TGTGCCAGTCGAGGGCCGGAGGGGGTCCGGAATTCACCCCTCCACTTT. Amino acids: CASRGPEGVRNSPLHF.

This rearrangement joins TRBV4-2 to TRBJ1-5; no firm D call. In germline, CDR1 is LGHNA, CDR2 YNFKEQ. V lost 1 base and J lost 0, with 10 bases in between. CDR3 length equals 16 residues. CDR3 region: CASSQGPTDSNQPQHF. The CDR3 bases are TGTGCCAGCAGCCAAGGGCCTACAGATAGCAATCAGCCCCAGCATTTT.

The V call is TRBV7-2, the J call TRBJ1-4; D is undetermined. This CDR3 comprises 15 residues. The germline V gene has CDR1 SGHTA and CDR2 FQGNSA. With 1 base removed from V and 8 bases from J, the gap between germline ends came to 14 bases. The CDR3 reads CASSLDAGVGEKLFF. The CDR3 DNA is TGTGCCAGCAGCTTAGACGCGGGAGTCGGGGAAAAACTGTTTTTT.

The J gene is TRBJ1-2, the V gene TRBV4-1; TRBD1 might be the D (5 bases). The CDR3 is made up of 16 amino acids. Looked up from germline, CDR1 is MGHRA and CDR2 is YSYEKL. V lost 3 bases to trimming and J lost 2 bases, with 16 bases between them. The CDR3 DNA reads TGCGCCAGCAGCCATGTGGCAGGCAGGGCAAACTATGGCTACACCTTC. Protein: CASSHVAGRANYGYTF.

CDR3 sequence reads: CASSPRGVGTYEQYF. CDR3 DNA: TGTGCCAGCAGCCCGAGGGGGGTTGGGACTTACGAGCAGTACTTC. The chain has TRBV4-2 and TRBJ2-7, with D perhaps assigned TRBD1 or TRBD2 (6 bases each). CDR3 length: 15 residues. The V gene's germline CDR1 is LGHNA and CDR2 YNFKEQ. Trimming shortened V by 4 bases and J by 4 bases, and 17 bases separated the two germline ends.

The chain is built from TRBV5-1 and TRBJ1-3; D is undetermined. The CDR3 length is 17 residues. The germline CDR1 and CDR2 sequences are SGHRS and YFSETQ. V gave up 2 bases and J gave up 0 bases, with 15 bases separating them. CDR3 in amino acids: CASSFTGSTDSGNTIYF. The CDR3 bases are TGCGCCAGCAGCTTTACCGGCTCCACGGACTCTGGAAACACCATATATTTT.

This chain uses TRBV11-2 with TRBJ1-2; D possibly corresponds to TRBD1 (6 bases). Trimming left V 5 bases short and J 3 bases short, with 22 bases between. Germline V CDR1 and CDR2: SGHAT, FQNNGV. The CDR3 is 17 amino acids. Here the CDR3 reads CASSPLTGSKGHYGYTF. The CDR3 nucleotides read TGTGCCAGCAGCCCTTTGACAGGAAGCAAGGGGCACTATGGCTACACCTTC.

The chain combines TRBV7-9 with TRBJ2-5; TRBD1 matches 8 bases. CDR3 length: 15 amino acids. Trimming cost V 4 bases and J 5 bases; bases outside gene matches: 9. The germline CDR1 and CDR2 sequences are SEHNR and FQNEAQ (reference sequence). The CDR3 nucleotides read TGTGCCAGCAGCTCCCCAGGACAGGGTTGGGAGACCCAGTACTTC. It translates to CASSSPGQGWETQYF.

The chain is built from TRBV4-3 and TRBJ2-1, with D unclear. The CDR3 contains 13 residues. V was trimmed by 1 base and J by 12 bases, leaving 13 bases between them. Germline V gene lookup returns CDR1 LGHNA and CDR2 YSLEER. The CDR3 reads CASSQVEHSRQFF. CDR3 in DNA: TGCGCCAGCAGCCAAGTAGAACACAGCCGGCAGTTCTTC.

J is TRBJ1-1 and V is TRBV15, with unresolved D. Trimming removed 3 bases at V and 7 bases at J, with 12 bases between. This CDR3 contains 13 residues. The germline gives CDR1 LNHNV, CDR2 YYDKDF (reference sequence). The CDR3 spells CATSSSDGVEAFF. The CDR3 DNA reads as TGTGCCACCAGCAGTTCAGACGGGGTTGAAGCTTTCTTT.

The chain uses TRBV28 and TRBJ2-2; 9 bases align to TRBD1. The length of the CDR3 is 14 residues. Germline V gene sequence: CDR1 MDHEN, CDR2 SYDVKM. V shed 5 bases, J shed 4 bases, and the junction held 2 bases outside the gene matches. In DNA, the CDR3 is TGTGCCAGCAGTCCGACAGGGGGCACCGGGGAGCTGTTTTTT. Translating it yields CASSPTGGTGELFF. The full variable domain, in which reference TRBV28 and TRBJ2-2 provide the parts outside the CDR3, is DVKVTQSSRYLVKRTGEKVFLECVQDMDHENMFWYRQDPGLGLRLIYFSYDVKMKEKGDIPEGYSVSREKKERFSLILESASTNQTSMYLCASSPTGGTGELFFGEGSRLTVL.

This chain links TRBV2 with TRBJ1-1; D gene uncertain. The V end lost 7 bases, the J end lost 1 base, and 13 bases lay between the germline ends. CDR3 length: 14 residues. CDR1 SNHLY and CDR2 FYNNEI come from the germline V gene. Here the CDR3 reads CASTAGVGNTEAFF. CDR3 bases: TGTGCCAGCACGGCGGGCGTGGGGAACACTGAAGCTTTCTTT.

The chain links TRBV7-9 to TRBJ2-3; D may be TRBD1 or TRBD2 (5 bases each). Germline CDR1 reads SEHNR; CDR2 reads FQNEAQ (reference sequence). V was clipped by 1 base and J by 4 bases, with 12 bases between them. This CDR3 contains 15 residues. CDR3 DNA sequence: TGTGCCAGCAGCTTAGATGGGGGACGTTCAGATACGCAGTATTTT. Its translation is CASSLDGGRSDTQYF.

The rearrangement links TRBV7-2 to TRBJ1-5, with a possible D match to TRBD1 (5 bases). The CDR3 has 15 residues. Germline CDR1 SGHTA, CDR2 FQGNSA. V was shortened by 5 bases and J by 3 bases, with 14 bases between the two germline ends. DNA for the CDR3: TGTGCCAGCAGCCAATTCCAGGGTGACAATCAGCCCCAGCATTTT. It translates to CASSQFQGDNQPQHF.